The present entry profiles one TCR beta chain with its context. Germline V CDR1 and CDR2: MDHEN, SYDVKM. CDR3 length: 15 residues. V was pared by 4 bases and J by 6 bases, with 6 bases of the junction left unmatched. The sample originates from a study of blood T cell repertoires in COVID-19. Looking at the study overall: Acute and convalescent COVID-19 specimens originated in the United States, Italy and Spain.

Source study methods: Researchers report that nucleated cell counts were estimated from reference gene primer amplification. Produced via immunoSEQ multiplex PCR; TCRdb's table is partial and in-frame only. The V and J calls and clone size were taken over from that table, and D and trimming were inferred from the DNA. The table lists a few hundred thousand clones, 80% to 90% of them singletons. Individuals drawn from approximately 26 US areas were roughly 18 to 89 years old. Cohorts were based on clinical histories the participants reported. The sequencing input was PBMCs or T cells enriched from blood (not recorded which). The TCR comes from a woman under 30 in a cohort exposed to, infected with or recovered from COVID-19 (not recorded which). The V call is TRBV28, the J call TRBJ1-4; the match to TRBD1 covers 9 bases. The CDR3 DNA sequence: TGTGCCAGCAGTTCCACCGGGACAGGGCATGAAAAACTGTTTTTT. This sequence encodes CASSSTGTGHEKLFF.